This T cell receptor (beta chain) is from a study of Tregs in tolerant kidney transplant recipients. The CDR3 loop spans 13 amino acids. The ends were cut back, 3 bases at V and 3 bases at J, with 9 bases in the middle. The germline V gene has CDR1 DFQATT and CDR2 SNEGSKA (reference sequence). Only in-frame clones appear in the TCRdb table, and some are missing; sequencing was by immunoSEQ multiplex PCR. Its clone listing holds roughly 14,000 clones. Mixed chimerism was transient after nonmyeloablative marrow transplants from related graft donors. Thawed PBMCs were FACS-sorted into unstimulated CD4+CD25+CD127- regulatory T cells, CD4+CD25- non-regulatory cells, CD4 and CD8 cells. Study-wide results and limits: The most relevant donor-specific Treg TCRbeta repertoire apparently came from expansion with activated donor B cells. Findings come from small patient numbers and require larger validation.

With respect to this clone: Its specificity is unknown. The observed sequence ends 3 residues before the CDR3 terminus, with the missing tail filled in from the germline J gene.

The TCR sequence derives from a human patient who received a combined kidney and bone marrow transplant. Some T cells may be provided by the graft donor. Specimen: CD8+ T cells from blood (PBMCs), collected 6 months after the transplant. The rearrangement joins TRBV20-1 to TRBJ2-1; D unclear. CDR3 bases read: TGCAGTGCTAGCGGTTCTAACTACAATGAG. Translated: CSASGSNYNE. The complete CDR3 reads CSASGSNYNEQFF.